This T cell receptor beta chain is drawn from a study of CD8+ T cells in alopecia areata. General study findings and limits: With patients, TCR sharing proved less clear than in mice, a difference possibly related to HLA. Affected scalp, especially in alopecia totalis/universalis, had a higher clonality than normal scalp did.

This clone was recorded a few times. Its cognate antigen is unknown. Mismatch with germline at one junction end may stem from a read error. RNA extraction and reverse transcription yielded cDNA as sequencing template. This table comes from immunoSEQ multiplex PCR, and its TCRdb copy is limited to in-frame clones, with some not included. The sample shows about 64,000 clones, roughly 40% of them seen only once. Peripheral blood samples and lesional scalp punch biopsies were obtained from alopecia areata patients. Cell sorting was applied to PBMCs, and CD4+ and CD8+ T cells were collected. Germline assignment: CDR1 SEHNR and CDR2 FQNEAQ (reference sequence). There are 12 residues in the CDR3.

This sequence originates from a human donor with alopecia areata. The rearrangement joins TRBV7-9 to TRBJ2-7; D may be TRBD2 (6 bases). Sequenced: NKG2D-low CD8+ T cells sorted from blood. The chain's CDR3 is CASSLAIYEQYF. CDR3 in DNA: TGTGCCAGCAGCCTAGCGATTTACGAGCAGTACTTC.